These T cell receptor beta chains were read from a single sample in a study of blood T cell repertoires in COVID-19. Libraries were prepared by immunoSEQ multiplex PCR; TCRdb keeps only in-frame clonotypes and omits some of them. Of a few hundred thousand clones in the sample, 75% to 90% were seen once. The sample was peripheral blood. Every receptor here comes from a woman in her sixties with acute or convalescent COVID-19. Each CDR3 is given with its conserved first and last residue. D genes are given only for firm matches. Size values are once, few and many counts, or a class for expanded clones, and some rows have none.

abundance: NA; v_gene: TRBV5-1; j_gene: TRBJ2-5; d_gene: TRBD2; CDR3nt: TGCGCCAGCAGCCAATTGAGCGGGGCCCAAGAGACCCAGTACTTC; CDR3aa: CASSQLSGAQETQYF
abundance: NA; v_gene: TRBV4-1; j_gene: TRBJ1-5; d_gene: NA; CDR3nt: TGCGCCAGCAGCCAAGAAATCAGGGGCAATCAGCCCCAGCATTTT; CDR3aa: CASSQEIRGNQPQHF
abundance: NA; v_gene: TRBV20-1; j_gene: TRBJ2-2; d_gene: NA; CDR3nt: TGCAGTGCTAGTAGGGGAAACACCGGGGAGCTGTTTTTT; CDR3aa: CSASRGNTGELFF
abundance: NA; v_gene: TRBV29-1; j_gene: TRBJ2-3; d_gene: NA; CDR3nt: TGCAGCGCAGGACAGGGGAATAGCGGGGGGGATACGCAGTATTTT; CDR3aa: CSAGQGNSGGDTQYF
abundance: NA; v_gene: TRBV19; j_gene: TRBJ2-5; d_gene: NA; CDR3nt: TGTGCCAGTAGTATGGCCTCAGGGGCTATAGAGACCCAGTACTTC; CDR3aa: CASSMASGAIETQYF
abundance: NA; v_gene: TRBV6-2/TRBV6-3; j_gene: TRBJ1-1; d_gene: TRBD1; CDR3nt: TGTGCCAGCAGTTACCGACAGGGGGCCTTGAACACTGAAGCTTTCTTT; CDR3aa: CASSYRQGALNTEAFF
abundance: NA; v_gene: TRBV7-3; j_gene: TRBJ1-4; d_gene: NA; CDR3nt: TGTGCCAGCAGCCCCAGCAGCGGGGGTAATGAAAAACTGTTTTTT; CDR3aa: CASSPSSGGNEKLFF
abundance: NA; v_gene: TRBV5-1; j_gene: TRBJ2-3; d_gene: NA; CDR3nt: TGCGCCAGCAGCTTGGCACAGGAGACAGATACGCAGTATTTT; CDR3aa: CASSLAQETDTQYF
abundance: NA; v_gene: TRBV5-1; j_gene: TRBJ1-5; d_gene: TRBD1; CDR3nt: TGCGCCAGCAGCGAAGAAAACAGGGGACAGCCCCAGCATTTT; CDR3aa: CASSEENRGQPQHF
abundance: NA; v_gene: TRBV19; j_gene: TRBJ1-6; d_gene: NA; CDR3nt: TGTGCCAGTAGTGCGGGTACTTATTCACCCCTCCACTTT; CDR3aa: CASSAGTYSPLHF
abundance: NA; v_gene: TRBV18; j_gene: TRBJ1-2; d_gene: TRBD1; CDR3nt: TGTGCCAGCTCACCGGAGACAGGGAGCGGCTACACCTTC; CDR3aa: CASSPETGSGYTF
abundance: NA; v_gene: TRBV28; j_gene: TRBJ1-6; d_gene: NA; CDR3nt: TGTGCCAGCAGTTCGACCCGCGAGGCGGGGTATAATTCACCCCTCCACTTT; CDR3aa: CASSSTREAGYNSPLHF
abundance: NA; v_gene: TRBV11-2; j_gene: TRBJ1-1; d_gene: NA; CDR3nt: TGTGCCAGCAGGATACCTGCCGGTTTGTTGAACACTGAAGCTTTCTTT; CDR3aa: CASRIPAGLLNTEAFF
abundance: NA; v_gene: TRBV7-9; j_gene: TRBJ2-1; d_gene: TRBD2; CDR3nt: TGTGCCAGCGGGAGACTAGCGGGGGGCCCATATCCGTTCTTC; CDR3aa: CASGRLAGGPYPFF
abundance: NA; v_gene: TRBV3-1/TRBV3-2; j_gene: TRBJ2-7; d_gene: NA; CDR3nt: TGTGCCAGCAGCCCGCAGGGCCACGAGCAGTACTTC; CDR3aa: CASSPQGHEQYF
abundance: NA; v_gene: TRBV7-2; j_gene: TRBJ1-6; d_gene: NA; CDR3nt: TGTGCCAGCAGCACTACAGGGAACTCACCCCTCCACTTT; CDR3aa: CASSTTGNSPLHF
abundance: NA; v_gene: TRBV5-4; j_gene: TRBJ1-3; d_gene: NA; CDR3nt: TGTGCCAGCAGCCAAGGGACACCTGGAAACACCATATATTTT; CDR3aa: CASSQGTPGNTIYF
abundance: once; v_gene: TRBV20-1; j_gene: TRBJ2-7; d_gene: TRBD1; CDR3nt: TGCAGTGTCCGACAGGGCTACGAGCAGTACTTC; CDR3aa: CSVRQGYEQYF
abundance: NA; v_gene: TRBV7-2; j_gene: TRBJ1-1; d_gene: TRBD1; CDR3nt: TGTGCCAGCAGCTTAAACTTACAGGGGGGCCCTGAAGCTTTCTTT; CDR3aa: CASSLNLQGGPEAFF
abundance: NA; v_gene: TRBV6-1; j_gene: TRBJ2-7; d_gene: TRBD1; CDR3nt: TGTGCCAGCAGTGGATGGGGACAGGGTTTTTTCTACGAGCAGTACTTC; CDR3aa: CASSGWGQGFFYEQYF
abundance: NA; v_gene: TRBV18; j_gene: TRBJ1-4; d_gene: NA; CDR3nt: TGTGCCAGCTCACCACAGGGGAGGCATGAAAAACTGTTTTTT; CDR3aa: CASSPQGRHEKLFF
abundance: NA; v_gene: TRBV6-2/TRBV6-3; j_gene: TRBJ2-7; d_gene: NA; CDR3nt: TGTGCCAGCAGTCAAACCTACGAGCAGTACTTC; CDR3aa: CASSQTYEQYF
abundance: NA; v_gene: TRBV20-1; j_gene: TRBJ2-5; d_gene: NA; CDR3nt: TGCAGTGCACCGGGACAAGAGACCCAGTACTTC; CDR3aa: CSAPGQETQYF
abundance: NA; v_gene: TRBV7-2; j_gene: TRBJ2-7; d_gene: TRBD2; CDR3nt: TGTGCCAGCAGCTTAAACTCGCGGGAGGCATCCGAGCAGTACTTC; CDR3aa: CASSLNSREASEQYF
abundance: NA; v_gene: TRBV28; j_gene: TRBJ1-2; d_gene: NA; CDR3nt: TGTGCCAGCAGCCCCACAGCATATGGCTACACCTTC; CDR3aa: CASSPTAYGYTF
abundance: NA; v_gene: TRBV5-4; j_gene: TRBJ2-5; d_gene: TRBD1; CDR3nt: TGTGCCAGCAGCACCACAGGGGGCGAGGAGACCCAGTACTTC; CDR3aa: CASSTTGGEETQYF
abundance: NA; v_gene: TRBV15; j_gene: TRBJ2-1; d_gene: NA; CDR3nt: TGTGCCACCAGCAGAGAAAAAGGCGGGGAACAGTTCTTC; CDR3aa: CATSREKGGEQFF
abundance: few; v_gene: TRBV7-2; j_gene: TRBJ1-1; d_gene: TRBD1; CDR3nt: TGTGCCAGCAGCTTAAAGGCAGGGGGGATTGGGATCACTGAAGCTTTCTTT; CDR3aa: CASSLKAGGIGITEAFF
abundance: NA; v_gene: TRBV4-2; j_gene: TRBJ1-2; d_gene: NA; CDR3nt: TGTGCCAGCAGCCCTAGCGGGGGGGCGTCCTATGGCTACACCTTC; CDR3aa: CASSPSGGASYGYTF
abundance: NA; v_gene: TRBV19; j_gene: TRBJ1-4; d_gene: NA; CDR3nt: TGTGCCAGTAGTATAGAAGGCCCCCCGGGGGAAAAACTGTTTTTT; CDR3aa: CASSIEGPPGEKLFF
abundance: once; v_gene: TRBV3-1/TRBV3-2; j_gene: TRBJ1-1; d_gene: NA; CDR3nt: TGTGCCAGCAGCCACCGACAGAGCATGAACACTGAAGCTTTCTTT; CDR3aa: CASSHRQSMNTEAFF
abundance: NA; v_gene: TRBV28; j_gene: TRBJ1-5; d_gene: TRBD1; CDR3nt: TGTGCCAGCAGTTCAGGGGGAACTCTACAGCCCCAGCATTTT; CDR3aa: CASSSGGTLQPQHF
abundance: NA; v_gene: TRBV6-6; j_gene: TRBJ2-1; d_gene: NA; CDR3nt: TGTGCCAGCAGTTCGGGGGGCGAAGACAATGAGCAGTTCTTC; CDR3aa: CASSSGGEDNEQFF
abundance: NA; v_gene: TRBV7-2; j_gene: TRBJ1-1; d_gene: TRBD1; CDR3nt: TGTGCCAGCAGACAGACCGGGACAGCAAACACTGAAGCTTTCTTT; CDR3aa: CASRQTGTANTEAFF
abundance: few; v_gene: TRBV7-9; j_gene: TRBJ1-2; d_gene: TRBD1; CDR3nt: TGTGCCAGCAGCTTGGCGACAGGGAAGAACTATGGCTACACCTTC; CDR3aa: CASSLATGKNYGYTF
abundance: NA; v_gene: TRBV28; j_gene: TRBJ1-3; d_gene: NA; CDR3nt: TGTGCCAGCAGTTGGGGGGGGTCTGGAAACACCATATATTTT; CDR3aa: CASSWGGSGNTIYF
abundance: NA; v_gene: TRBV3-1/TRBV3-2; j_gene: TRBJ1-2; d_gene: TRBD1; CDR3nt: TGTGCCAGCAGCCAAACGGAACCCCAGGGGGCCTCTGGCTACACCTTC; CDR3aa: CASSQTEPQGASGYTF
abundance: NA; v_gene: TRBV7-3; j_gene: TRBJ1-1; d_gene: TRBD1; CDR3nt: TGTGCCAGCAGCCCAGGACAGGGCCTGAACACTGAAGCTTTCTTT; CDR3aa: CASSPGQGLNTEAFF
abundance: NA; v_gene: TRBV18; j_gene: TRBJ1-2; d_gene: TRBD1; CDR3nt: TGTGCCAGCTCACCGGGACAGGGGAACTATGGCTACACCTTC; CDR3aa: CASSPGQGNYGYTF
abundance: NA; v_gene: TRBV9; j_gene: TRBJ2-2; d_gene: TRBD1; CDR3nt: TGTGCCAGCAGCCCCCGACAGGGCGACACCGGGGAGCTGTTTTTT; CDR3aa: CASSPRQGDTGELFF
abundance: NA; v_gene: TRBV20-1; j_gene: TRBJ2-1; d_gene: TRBD2; CDR3nt: TGCAGTGCTAGTAGGACTAGCGGCGTCAATGAGCAGTTCTTC; CDR3aa: CSASRTSGVNEQFF
abundance: NA; v_gene: TRBV10-3; j_gene: TRBJ1-2; d_gene: NA; CDR3nt: TGTGCCATCTATACCGCCTCCGGTCGGGCTAACTATGGCTACACCTTC; CDR3aa: CAIYTASGRANYGYTF
abundance: medium-sized; v_gene: TRBV29-1; j_gene: TRBJ1-5; d_gene: TRBD1; CDR3nt: TGCAGCGTTGCAACAGGGGTAAATCAGCCCCAGCATTTT; CDR3aa: CSVATGVNQPQHF
abundance: NA; v_gene: TRBV28; j_gene: TRBJ1-2; d_gene: TRBD1; CDR3nt: TGTGCCAGCAGTCCAGGACAGGGTGGCGGCTACACCTTC; CDR3aa: CASSPGQGGGYTF
abundance: once; v_gene: TRBV7-8; j_gene: TRBJ2-4; d_gene: TRBD1; CDR3nt: TGTGCCAGCAGCGAGCGCCGGGACAGGAAAAACATTCAGTACTTC; CDR3aa: CASSERRDRKNIQYF